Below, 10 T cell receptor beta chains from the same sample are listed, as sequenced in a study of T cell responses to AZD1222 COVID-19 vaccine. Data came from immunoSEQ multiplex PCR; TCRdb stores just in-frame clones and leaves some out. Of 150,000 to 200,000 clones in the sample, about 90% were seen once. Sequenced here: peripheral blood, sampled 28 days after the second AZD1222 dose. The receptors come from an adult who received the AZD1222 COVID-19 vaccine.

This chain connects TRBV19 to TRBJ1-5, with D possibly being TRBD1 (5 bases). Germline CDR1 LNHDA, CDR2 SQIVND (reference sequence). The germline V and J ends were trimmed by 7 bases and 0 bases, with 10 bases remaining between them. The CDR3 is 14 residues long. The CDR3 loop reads CASNPGNSNQPQHF. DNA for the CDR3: TGTGCCAGTAACCCAGGGAATAGCAATCAGCCCCAGCATTTT.

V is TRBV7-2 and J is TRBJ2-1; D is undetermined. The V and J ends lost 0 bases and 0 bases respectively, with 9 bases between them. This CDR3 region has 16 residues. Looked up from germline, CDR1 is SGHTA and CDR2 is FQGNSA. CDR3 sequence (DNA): TGTGCCAGCAGCTTAGCAGTGGCTAGCTCCTACAATGAGCAGTTCTTC. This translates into CASSLAVASSYNEQFF.

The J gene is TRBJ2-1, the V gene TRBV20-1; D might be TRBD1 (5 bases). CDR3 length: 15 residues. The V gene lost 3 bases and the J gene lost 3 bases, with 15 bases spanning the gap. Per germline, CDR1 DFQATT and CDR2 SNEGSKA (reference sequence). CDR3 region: CSASGARARYNEQFF. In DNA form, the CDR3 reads TGCAGTGCTAGTGGTGCCAGGGCGCGCTACAATGAGCAGTTCTTC.

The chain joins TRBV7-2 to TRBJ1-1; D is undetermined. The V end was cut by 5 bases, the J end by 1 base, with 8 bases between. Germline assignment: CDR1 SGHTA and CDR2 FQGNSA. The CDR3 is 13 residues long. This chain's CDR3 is CASSTDGNTEAFF. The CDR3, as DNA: TGTGCCAGCAGCACTGACGGGAACACTGAAGCTTTCTTT.

CDR3 residues: CASSLGPTANTGELFF. The CDR3 DNA reads as TGTGCCAGCAGCTTAGGTCCGACGGCGAACACCGGGGAGCTGTTTTTT. The chain couples TRBV7-9 to TRBJ2-2; no firm D call. With 1 base removed from V and 0 bases from J, the gap between germline ends came to 9 bases. This CDR3 region has 16 residues. Per germline, CDR1 SEHNR and CDR2 FQNEAQ (reference sequence).

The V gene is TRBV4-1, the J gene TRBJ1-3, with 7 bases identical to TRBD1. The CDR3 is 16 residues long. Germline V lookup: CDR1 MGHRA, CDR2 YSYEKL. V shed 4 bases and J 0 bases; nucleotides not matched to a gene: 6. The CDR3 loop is CASSPGQQRSGNTIYF. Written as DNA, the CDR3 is TGCGCCAGCAGCCCGGGACAGCAGCGCTCTGGAAACACCATATATTTT.

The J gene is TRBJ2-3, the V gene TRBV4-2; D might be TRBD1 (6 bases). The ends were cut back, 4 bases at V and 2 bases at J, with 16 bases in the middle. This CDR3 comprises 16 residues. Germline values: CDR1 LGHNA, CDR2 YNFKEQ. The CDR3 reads CASSPQRTADTDTQYF. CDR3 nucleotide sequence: TGTGCCAGCAGCCCCCAACGGACAGCTGACACAGATACGCAGTATTTT.

The CDR3 DNA sequence: TGTGCCAGTAGACGCCGGGACGGCTACAATCAGCCCCAGCATTTT. It specifies CASRRRDGYNQPQHF. The V and J genes are TRBV19 and TRBJ1-5; maybe TRBD1 (5 bases). The V end lost 6 bases, the J end lost 3 bases, and 15 bases lay between the germline ends. The V gene's germline CDR1 is LNHDA and CDR2 SQIVND (reference sequence). The CDR3 totals 15 residues.

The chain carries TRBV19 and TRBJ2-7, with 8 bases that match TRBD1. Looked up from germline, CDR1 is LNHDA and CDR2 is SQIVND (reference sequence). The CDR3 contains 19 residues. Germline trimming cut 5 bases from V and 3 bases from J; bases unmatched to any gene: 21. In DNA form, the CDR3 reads TGTGCCAGTAGTCCACACCCTCTCTGGGGACAGGTAGGATACTACGAGCAGTACTTC. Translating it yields CASSPHPLWGQVGYYEQYF.

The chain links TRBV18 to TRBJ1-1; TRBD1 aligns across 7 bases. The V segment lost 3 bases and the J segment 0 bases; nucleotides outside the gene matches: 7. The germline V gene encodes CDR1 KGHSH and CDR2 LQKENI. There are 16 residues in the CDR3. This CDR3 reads CASSPKRDSMNTEAFF. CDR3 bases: TGTGCCAGCTCACCTAAAAGGGACAGCATGAACACTGAAGCTTTCTTT.